The 2 T cell receptor beta chains reported below all come from one sample, sequenced in a study of cytomegalovirus exposure and HLA in healthy donors. 60 Vbeta and 13 Jbeta primers were used in PCR. Clones were read by immunoSEQ multiplex PCR, and TCRdb kept only the in-frame ones, dropping some. Of 55,000 to 80,000 clones detected, approximately 82% appear once; the ten largest clones hold about 1.9%. The source material was PBMCs. The receptors were sampled from a man between 18 and 35 years old in good health and CMV-seronegative.

This clone has a handful of counts. This sequence joins TRBV6-5 and TRBJ1-5, with a weak D call TRBD1 (5 bases). The CDR3 has 15 residues. V was pared by 6 bases and J by 4 bases, with 16 bases between. CDR1 is MNHEY and CDR2 is SVGAGI in the germline V gene. The CDR3 loop reads CASSPGEGSNQPQHF. In DNA, the CDR3 is TGTGCCAGCAGCCCCGGGGAGGGGTCAAATCAGCCCCAGCATTTT.

This clone was found once. The chain has TRBV6-5 and TRBJ2-5; 8 positions match TRBD1. Per the germline V gene, CDR1 is MNHEY and CDR2 is SVGAGI. The CDR3 extends over 13 amino acids. Germline trimming cut 8 bases from V and 3 bases from J; bases unmatched to any gene: 5. CDR3 sequence: CASSPGGEETQYF. In DNA form, the CDR3 reads TGTGCCAGCTCCCCAGGGGGCGAAGAGACCCAGTACTTC.